This record covers a single T cell receptor (beta chain). Its cognate antigen is unknown. The V and J ends lost 5 bases and 5 bases, in that order; junction bases with no gene match: 17. The CDR3 sequence is 17 residues long. These data belong to a study of identical twins. Study-wide findings and caveats: Twins shared beta out-of-frame sequences in excess, but this excess was weaker. While abundant cord blood beta clonotypes carried fewer insertions, memory repertoires showed no such pattern.

Each CDR3 protein is one row after TCRdb ran MiXCR on the 5' RACE reads. The sample yields approximately 500,000 distinct CDR3 sequences, 20% to 30% seen once. In addition, the sample was reused for a study of T cells expressing NK-cell markers. That paper states: Seven sequenced donors out of eight were HCMV-seropositive, one seronegative. Expanded NKG2C+ T cell clones were not confirmed as HCMV-specific.

Sequences were obtained from CD4+ T cells sorted from blood. This TCR was recovered from a woman aged 18 to 35 in good health. The chain links TRBV12-3 or TRBV12-4 to TRBJ2-7; TRBD1 agrees at 8 bases. In DNA, the CDR3 is TGTGCCAGCAGTCTCGGACAGGGAAGGGAGGATAAACACGAGCAGTACTTC. It specifies CASSLGQGREDKHEQYF.